This T cell receptor (beta chain) appears in the sequencing data of a study of T cells after yellow fever vaccination. A process of 5'RACE template switching, which added a universal primer site and UMIs, was used to make TCR cDNA. A single record per CDR3 protein comes from TCRdb applying MiXCR to the 5' RACE reads. The sample yields some 320,000 distinct CDR3 sequences, over 3.5% seen once. The germline V gene has CDR1 SEHNR and CDR2 FQNEAQ (reference sequence). The length of the CDR3 is 15 residues. The V end lost 7 bases, the J end lost 7 bases, and 19 bases lay between the germline ends. The source was PBMCs, collected 5 days after the yellow fever booster vaccination. This sequence was found in a man aged 18 to 29 who received the YFV17D yellow fever vaccine. The genes are TRBV7-9 and TRBJ2-2; no clear D. The CDR3 DNA reads TGTGCCAGCACCCACGGCTCGGTTCGAGACGGGGAGCTGTTTTTT. It specifies CASTHGSVRDGELFF.